This paragraph reports one T cell receptor (beta chain). Its antigen is not known. The data derive from a study of shared clonotypes between healthy human individuals. About the study: The study drew on a couple of women and three men aged 18 to 49 as donors. Findings and limits, study-wide: Clonotypes shared by all four sorted-subset donors had higher generation probabilities than non-shared clonotypes. Clonotype sharing levels among donors were expected to vary with sequencing depth.

Assay used: immunoSEQ multiplex PCR; TCRdb lists only in-frame clones, some missing. In the table there are 2 million to 2.5 million clones, 85% to 95% of which are singletons. CDR3 size: 14 residues. CDR1 and CDR2 from the germline V gene are SGHRS and YFSETQ. Trimming stripped 0 bases from V and 3 bases from J, with 10 bases between. Sequencing was performed on naive CD4+ T cells from PBMCs. Subset: CD45RA+ positively selected. The receptor was isolated from a man in his late teens or twenties in good health. Some clones in this sample may be carry-over from other donors' samples. The chain is built from TRBV5-1 and TRBJ2-7; D gene unclear. Written as DNA, the CDR3 is TGCGCCAGCAGCTTGGGGGCCACCAACTACGAGCAGTACTTC. Its translation: CASSLGATNYEQYF.